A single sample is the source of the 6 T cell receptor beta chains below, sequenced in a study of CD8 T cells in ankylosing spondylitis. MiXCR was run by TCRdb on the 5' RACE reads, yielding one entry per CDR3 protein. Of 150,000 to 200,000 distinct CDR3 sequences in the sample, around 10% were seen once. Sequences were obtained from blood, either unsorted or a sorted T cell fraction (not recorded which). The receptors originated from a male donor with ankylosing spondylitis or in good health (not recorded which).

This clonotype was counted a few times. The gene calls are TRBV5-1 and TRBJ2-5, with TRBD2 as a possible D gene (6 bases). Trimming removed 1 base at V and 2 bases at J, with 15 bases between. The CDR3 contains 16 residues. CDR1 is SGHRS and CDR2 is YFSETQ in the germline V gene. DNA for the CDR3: TGCGCCAGCAGCTTGCAACTAACTAGCCCTCAAGAGACCCAGTACTTC. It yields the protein CASSLQLTSPQETQYF.

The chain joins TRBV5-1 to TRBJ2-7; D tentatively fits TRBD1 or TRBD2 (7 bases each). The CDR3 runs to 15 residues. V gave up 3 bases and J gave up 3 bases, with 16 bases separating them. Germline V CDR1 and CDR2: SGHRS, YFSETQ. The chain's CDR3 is CASSSYPGGGYEQYF. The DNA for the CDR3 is TGCGCCAGCAGCTCCTACCCAGGGGGGGGCTACGAGCAGTACTTC.

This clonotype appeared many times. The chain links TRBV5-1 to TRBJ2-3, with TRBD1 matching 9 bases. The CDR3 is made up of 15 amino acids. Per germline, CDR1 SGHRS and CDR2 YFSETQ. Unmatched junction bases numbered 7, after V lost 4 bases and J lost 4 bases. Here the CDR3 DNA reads TGCGCCAGCAGCATAGGACAGGGGAAGCCAGATACGCAGTATTTT. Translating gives CASSIGQGKPDTQYF.

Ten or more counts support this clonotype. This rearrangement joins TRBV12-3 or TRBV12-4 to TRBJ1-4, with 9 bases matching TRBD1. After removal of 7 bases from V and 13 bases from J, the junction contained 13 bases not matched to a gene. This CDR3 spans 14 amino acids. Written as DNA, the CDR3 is TGTGCCAGCACCTTTCGGGAGGCACAGGGGGCACTGTTTTTT. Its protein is CASTFREAQGALFF.

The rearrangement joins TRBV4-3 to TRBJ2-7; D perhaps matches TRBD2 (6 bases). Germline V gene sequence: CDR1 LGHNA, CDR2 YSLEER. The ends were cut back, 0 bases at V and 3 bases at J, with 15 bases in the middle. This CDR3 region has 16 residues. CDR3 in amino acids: CASSQDPAGSSYEQYF. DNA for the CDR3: TGCGCCAGCAGCCAAGATCCCGCGGGGTCAAGCTACGAGCAGTACTTC.

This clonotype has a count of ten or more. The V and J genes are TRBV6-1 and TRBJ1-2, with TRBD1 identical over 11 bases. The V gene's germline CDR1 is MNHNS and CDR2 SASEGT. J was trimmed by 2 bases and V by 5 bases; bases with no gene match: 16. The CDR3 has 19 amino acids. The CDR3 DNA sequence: TGTGCCAGCAGTCCCCGTAGTTTGGGACAGGGGGTATCGAACTATGGCTACACCTTC. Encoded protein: CASSPRSLGQGVSNYGYTF.